The 20 T cell receptor beta chains below come from one sample, sequenced in a study of T cell responses to AZD1222 COVID-19 vaccine. TCRdb's table, derived via immunoSEQ multiplex PCR, lists solely in-frame clones and lacks some. The sample yields about 70,000 clones, around 90% seen once. Source: peripheral blood, taken 28 days after the second dose of the MenACWY control vaccine. The receptors were sampled from an adult who received the MenACWY meningococcal vaccine as a control.

The V gene is TRBV24-1, the J gene TRBJ2-7, with D possibly being TRBD2 (5 bases). The CDR3 loop spans 13 amino acids. V was clipped by 7 bases and J by 4 bases, with 13 bases between them. CDR1 is KGHDR and CDR2 is SFDVKD in the germline V gene. Here the CDR3 reads CATSGQLGYEQYF. In DNA, the CDR3 is TGTGCCACCAGCGGGCAACTAGGGTACGAGCAGTACTTC.

The chain combines TRBV25-1 with TRBJ1-1; TRBD1 agrees at 8 bases. The V segment lost 7 bases and the J segment 2 bases; nucleotides outside the gene matches: 15. The V gene's germline CDR1 is MGHDK and CDR2 SYGVNS. The CDR3 consists of 17 residues. CDR3 in DNA: TGTGCCAGCACCGACGGTTTTGCAGGGGGCGTCAACACTGAAGCTTTCTTT. Protein: CASTDGFAGGVNTEAFF.

The gene calls are TRBV18 and TRBJ1-4; the D gene is possibly TRBD1 (5 bases). Per the germline V gene, CDR1 is KGHSH and CDR2 is LQKENI. The CDR3 is 18 amino acids. V lost 3 bases and J lost 2, with 19 bases in between. The DNA for the CDR3 is TGTGCCAGCTCACCGATTGCCGGGACCACGGGGACTAATGAAAAACTGTTTTTT. This encodes CASSPIAGTTGTNEKLFF. Together with reference TRBV18 and TRBJ1-4, the CDR3 gives the full variable domain: NAGVMQNPRHLVRRRGQEARLRCSPMKGHSHVYWYRQLPEEGLKFMVYLQKENIIDESGMPKERFSAEFPKEGPSILRIQQVVRGDSAAYFCASSPIAGTTGTNEKLFFGSGTQLSVL.

This clone has more than one count but fewer than ten. V gene TRBV10-3 combines with J gene TRBJ2-5; possible D gene TRBD2, 6 bases. The CDR3 runs 13 residues. Trimming shortened V by 6 bases and J by 4 bases, and 12 bases separated the two germline ends. CDR1 and CDR2 (germline): ENHRY, SYGVKD. This chain's CDR3 is CAIRRTEGETQYF. CDR3 in DNA: TGTGCCATCAGGCGGACGGAGGGAGAGACCCAGTACTTC.

The CDR3 protein is CASSPAGQGFVGYTF. The CDR3 nucleotides are TGTGCCAGCAGTCCGGCGGGACAGGGCTTTGTTGGCTACACCTTC. The chain has TRBV6-5 and TRBJ1-2; 9 bases agree with TRBD1. CDR1 is MNHEY, CDR2 SVGAGI, per germline. The CDR3 has 15 residues. Trimming took 5 bases from V and 7 from J; bases not matched to a gene: 11.

The chain employs TRBV4-1 and TRBJ1-2; 7 bases are shared with TRBD1. CDR3 length equals 14 residues. The germline CDR1 and CDR2 sequences are MGHRA and YSYEKL. The J segment lost 4 bases and the V segment lost 3 bases, leaving 5 bases of the junction unmatched. CDR3: CASSQGGTAYGYTF. The CDR3 DNA reads as TGCGCCAGCAGCCAGGGAGGGACAGCCTATGGCTACACCTTC.

J is TRBJ1-5 and V is TRBV19, with D tentatively TRBD1 (5 bases). This CDR3 comprises 14 residues. V lost 3 bases and J lost 4, with 10 bases in between. Germline CDR1 and CDR2: LNHDA and SQIVND (reference sequence). DNA for the CDR3: TGTGCCAGTAGTATGTCAGGGTCGAATCAGCCCCAGCATTTT. It is translated as CASSMSGSNQPQHF.

This rearrangement joins TRBV5-6 to TRBJ1-1, with D maybe TRBD1 (5 bases). V was clipped by 0 bases and J by 8 bases, with 11 bases between them. Germline V gene data show CDR1 as SGHDT and CDR2 as YYEEEE. The CDR3 consists of 13 residues. CDR3 DNA: TGTGCCAGCAGCTTGGGGGGGACGTACGAAGCTTTCTTT. Amino acid sequence: CASSLGGTYEAFF.

The rearrangement links TRBV28 to TRBJ1-2, with TRBD1 identical over 8 bases. V lost 6 bases to trimming and J lost 6 bases; unmatched junction nucleotides: 6. This CDR3 spans 13 amino acids. Germline V gives CDR1 MDHEN, CDR2 SYDVKM. The CDR3: CASSLPGGNGYTF. The CDR3, as DNA: TGTGCCAGCAGCCTCCCAGGGGGCAATGGCTACACCTTC.

The CDR3 DNA follows: TGTGCCTGTGAGCGCAGCCATAATTCACCCCTCCACTTT. It encodes CACERSHNSPLHF. The chain uses TRBV30 and TRBJ1-6; D is undetermined. Germline loops: CDR1 GTSNPN, CDR2 SVGIG (reference sequence). Trimming cost V 6 bases and J 5 bases, with 11 bases left between them. The CDR3 loop spans 13 amino acids.

This chain uses TRBV27 with TRBJ2-2, with a possible D match to TRBD2 (6 bases). The CDR3 sequence is 16 residues long. V was clipped by 4 bases and J by 5 bases, with 17 bases between them. Germline CDR1 reads MNHEY; CDR2 reads SMNVEV (reference sequence). In nucleotides, the CDR3 is TGTGCCAGCAGTTGGTTAGGTCTGGGGAGGACCGGGGAGCTGTTTTTT. Amino acid sequence: CASSWLGLGRTGELFF.

The CDR3 here is CASSPNRGTEAFF. The DNA of the CDR3 is TGTGCCAGCTCACCAAACAGGGGCACTGAAGCTTTCTTT. The chain carries TRBV18 and TRBJ1-1, with 7 bases fitting TRBD1. Germline V gene sequence: CDR1 KGHSH, CDR2 LQKENI. Trimming cost V 2 bases and J 4 bases; bases outside gene matches: 1. This CDR3 spans 13 amino acids.

The chain uses TRBV4-1 and TRBJ2-7, with D perhaps matching TRBD1 (7 bases). CDR1 is MGHRA, CDR2 YSYEKL, per germline. The V and J ends lost 3 bases and 4 bases respectively, with 22 bases between them. The CDR3 length is 17 residues. As DNA, the CDR3 is TGCGCCAGCAGCCATGCCCTCGGGCAGGGGGGCCGGTACGAGCAGTACTTC. Its translation is CASSHALGQGGRYEQYF.

This chain uses TRBV5-4 with TRBJ2-5; 7 positions agree with TRBD2. In germline, CDR1 is SGHNT, CDR2 YYREEE (reference sequence). J gave up 1 base and V 8 bases, and 11 bases lay outside the gene matches. This CDR3 region has 15 residues. CDR3 in DNA: TGTGCCAGTGGCCCGGGGGGAGGGCCCCAAGAGACCCAGTACTTC. Translated, it gives CASGPGGGPQETQYF. Based on the CDR3 plus reference TRBV5-4 and TRBJ2-5, the full variable domain is ETGVTQSPTHLIKTRGQQVTLRCSSQSGHNTVSWYQQALGQGPQFIFQYYREEENGRGNFPPRFSGLQFPNYSSELNVNALELDDSALYLCASGPGGGPQETQYFGPGTRLLVL.

This chain links TRBV28 with TRBJ2-4, with TRBD1 identical over 8 bases. CDR3 length: 15 amino acids. Germline V gene data show CDR1 as MDHEN and CDR2 as SYDVKM. V was clipped by 3 bases and J by 1 base; unmatched bases: 2. The CDR3 loop is CASSLTGVAKNIQYF. The CDR3 DNA follows: TGTGCCAGCAGTTTGACAGGGGTGGCCAAAAACATTCAGTACTTC.

The V call is TRBV7-6, the J call TRBJ2-5; 10 bases are a match to TRBD1. Germline-derived CDR1 and CDR2 are SGHVS and FNYEAQ. The CDR3 totals 14 residues. V was clipped by 4 bases and J by 3 bases; unmatched bases: 2. CDR3 nucleotide sequence: TGTGCCAGCAGCTCCGGGACAGGGGAAGAGACCCAGTACTTC. It translates to CASSSGTGEETQYF.

The genes are TRBV18 and TRBJ2-7; D is perhaps TRBD1 (6 bases). Germline assignment: CDR1 KGHSH and CDR2 LQKENI. CDR3 size: 15 residues. Deletions cut 2 bases from V and 5 bases from J, with 16 bases between. Here the CDR3 reads CASSPGGHSADEQYF. CDR3 sequence (DNA): TGTGCCAGCTCACCAGGGGGACATTCAGCGGACGAGCAGTACTTC.

J is TRBJ2-7 and V is TRBV28, with D tentatively TRBD2 (6 bases). The length of the CDR3 is 15 residues. Trimming stripped 7 bases from V and 3 bases from J, with 19 bases between. Germline V gene sequence: CDR1 MDHEN, CDR2 SYDVKM. The CDR3 region is CASNTGGAGYYEQYF. Here the CDR3 DNA reads TGTGCCAGCAACACTGGCGGGGCAGGGTACTACGAGCAGTACTTC.

The sample holds one count of this clone. This chain joins TRBV6-5 and TRBJ2-7, with a possible D match to TRBD1 (6 bases). The CDR3 is 13 residues long. V was clipped by 4 bases and J by 4 bases, with 11 bases between them. CDR1 MNHEY and CDR2 SVGAGI come from the germline V gene. This CDR3 reads CASSFTQGYEQYF. The CDR3 DNA reads as TGTGCCAGCAGTTTCACACAGGGTTACGAGCAGTACTTC.

A few counts support this clone. CDR3 amino acids: CASSWTGGDEKLFF. In DNA form, the CDR3 reads TGTGCCAGCAGCTGGACAGGGGGGGATGAAAAACTGTTTTTT. The gene calls are TRBV5-5 and TRBJ1-4, with 10 bases matching TRBD1. Germline V gives CDR1 SGHKS, CDR2 YYEKEE (reference sequence). The CDR3 has 14 residues. J was trimmed by 6 bases and V by 3 bases; bases with no gene match: 2.